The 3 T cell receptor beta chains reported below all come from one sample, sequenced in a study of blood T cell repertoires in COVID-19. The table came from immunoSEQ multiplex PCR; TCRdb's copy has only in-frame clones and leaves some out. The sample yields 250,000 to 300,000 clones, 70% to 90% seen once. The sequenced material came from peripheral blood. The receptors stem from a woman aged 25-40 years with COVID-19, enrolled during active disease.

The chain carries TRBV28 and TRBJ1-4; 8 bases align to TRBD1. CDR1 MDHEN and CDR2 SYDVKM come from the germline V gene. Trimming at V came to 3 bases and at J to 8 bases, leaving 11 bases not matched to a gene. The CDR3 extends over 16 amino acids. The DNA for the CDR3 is TGTGCCAGCAGTTTCAAACCGGACAGGGTGGGCGAAAAACTGTTTTTT. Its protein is CASSFKPDRVGEKLFF.

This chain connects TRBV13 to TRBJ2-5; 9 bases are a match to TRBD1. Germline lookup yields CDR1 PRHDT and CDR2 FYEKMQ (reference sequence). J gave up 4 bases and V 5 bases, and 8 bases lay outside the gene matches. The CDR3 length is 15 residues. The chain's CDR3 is CASSLWDREGETQYF. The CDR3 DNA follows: TGTGCCAGCAGCCTTTGGGACAGGGAAGGAGAGACCCAGTACTTC.

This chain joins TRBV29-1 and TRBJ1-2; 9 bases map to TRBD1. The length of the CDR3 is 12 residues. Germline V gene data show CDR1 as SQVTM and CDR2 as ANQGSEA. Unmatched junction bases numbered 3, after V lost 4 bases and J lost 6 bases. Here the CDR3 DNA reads TGCAGCGTTGTGGGACAGGGAAATGGCTACACCTTC. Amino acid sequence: CSVVGQGNGYTF.